This T cell receptor beta chain derives from a study of vaccination and CD4 T cells after COVID-19. The wider study: The interval from dose two to post-vaccine sampling had a median of around 79 days, and it ranged from 14 to 241. Culture controls were given either a CEFX pool, an HIV-1 Nef pool, or no peptide.

Remarks on this clonotype: The target antigen is unknown.

The assay that was used to sequence DNA from cultured CD4+ T cells was the Oncomine TCR Beta short-read assay. The genomic DNA was obtained from cultured CD4+ T cells by extraction with the QIAamp micro DNA kit. TCRdb re-called the PCR reads with MiXCR, one entry per CDR3 protein. The table has fewer than 25,000 distinct CDR3 sequences, approximately 42% seen once. Trimming left V 1 base short and J 2 bases short, with 9 bases between. This CDR3 has 15 amino acids. CDR1 SGHTA and CDR2 FQGNSA come from the germline V gene. Treatment in this sample: approximately nine-day PBMC culture with coronavirus spike peptide pools or control peptides (ViraFEST assay). The authors swapped half the medium for fresh IL-2 medium on days 3 and 7.

J is TRBJ1-5 and V is TRBV7-2; D possibly corresponds to TRBD1 (5 bases). The sample in question was CD4+ T cells from blood, cultured in vitro, obtained before SARS-CoV-2 vaccination. The source is a human donor who had recovered from COVID-19. The CDR3 loop reads CASSLGRAGNQPQHF. In DNA form, the CDR3 reads TGTGCCAGCAGCTTAGGCAGGGCGGGCAATCAGCCCCAGCATTTT.